This paragraph covers one T cell receptor beta chain sequence. Its specificity is not known. The CDR3 has 11 residues. CDR1 is SNHLY and CDR2 is FYNNEI in the germline V gene. V gave up 4 bases and J gave up 12 bases, with 12 bases separating them. This specimen comes from a study of OX40 agonist ivuxolimab in advanced cancers. Overall study context: The dose-escalation group included hepatocellular carcinoma, melanoma, renal cell carcinoma and head and neck cancer. The study's findings and limits: Several nonresponders also turned out to have low normalized T-cell clonal expansion.

Repertoires were generated with immunoSEQ multiplex PCR, while TCRdb's copy carries only in-frame clones and drops some. There are 70,000 to 85,000 clones in the sample; roughly 90% occur only once, and approximately 0.98% lies in the top ten. Drawing of blood for sampling happened at baseline, at cycle 4 day 1, and at cycle 7 day 1. This chain connects TRBV2 to TRBJ1-2; a possible D gene is TRBD1 (6 bases). The sequencing here drew on CD4+ or CD8+ T cells sorted from blood, taken in a trial of the OX40 agonist ivuxolimab. This clonotype originated in an adult with an advanced solid tumor such as melanoma, head and neck, liver or kidney cancer. The CDR3 nucleotides read TGTGCCAGCAGTGTAAGGAACAGGGACACCTTC. The encoded protein is CASSVRNRDTF.